These 26 T cell receptor beta chains originate from one sample sequenced in a study of blood T cells in healthy people across ages. A second PCR of 7 to 11 cycles used a sample-barcoded 5' primer and a J-beta primer mix. TCRdb recomputed calls from the 5' RACE reads with MiXCR, one row per CDR3 protein. The table shows approximately 1.5 million distinct CDR3 sequences, with under 55% occurring only once. Sequencing was done on a sample of blood. Receptors were obtained from a woman aged 18 to 35 in good health.

The chain links TRBV6-5 to TRBJ2-3; TRBD2 matches 8 bases. Unmatched junction bases numbered 6, after V lost 0 bases and J lost 4 bases. Germline V gene sequence: CDR1 MNHEY, CDR2 SVGAGI. The length of the CDR3 is 16 residues. DNA of the CDR3: TGTGCCAGCAGTTACTCACCCGGGGGGGGCGCAGATACGCAGTATTTT. It translates to CASSYSPGGGADTQYF.

This clonotype was detected a few times. V gene TRBV7-2 combines with J gene TRBJ2-3; D tentatively reads TRBD1 or TRBD2 (5 bases each). The CDR3 runs to 14 residues. V was clipped by 0 bases and J by 7 bases, with 11 bases between them. CDR1 and CDR2 from the germline V gene are SGHTA and FQGNSA. The CDR3 spells CASSLAGTVYTQYF. The CDR3 nucleotides are TGTGCCAGCAGCTTAGCGGGGACGGTTTATACGCAGTATTTT.

V gene TRBV4-1 combines with J gene TRBJ2-1; no clear D gene. V was shortened by 2 bases and J by 15 bases, with 23 bases between the two germline ends. The CDR3 extends over 15 amino acids. The germline V gene encodes CDR1 MGHRA and CDR2 YSYEKL. CDR3 amino acids: CASSQPHESRRVSFF. The CDR3 DNA reads as TGCGCCAGCAGCCAACCCCATGAGTCGCGGCGTGTTTCGTTCTTC.

The chain uses TRBV7-2 and TRBJ1-6; D is uncertain. Germline lookup yields CDR1 SGHTA and CDR2 FQGNSA. With 5 bases removed from V and 10 bases from J, the gap between germline ends came to 15 bases. The CDR3 spans 14 residues. This CDR3 reads CASSDRATGSPLHF. The CDR3 DNA is TGTGCCAGCAGCGACCGGGCCACGGGATCACCCCTCCACTTT.

V is TRBV4-3 and J is TRBJ2-1, with D possibly TRBD1 on 6 matching bases. This CDR3 has 14 residues. The V and J ends lost 0 bases and 4 bases respectively, with 7 bases between them. CDR1 and CDR2 from the germline V gene are LGHNA and YSLEER. The CDR3 loop is CASSQDQGYNEQFF. DNA for the CDR3: TGCGCCAGCAGCCAAGATCAGGGGTACAATGAGCAGTTCTTC.

The V and J genes are TRBV20-1 and TRBJ2-1, with D unresolved. Germline V gives CDR1 DFQATT, CDR2 SNEGSKA (reference sequence). The CDR3 totals 12 residues. Trimming pared 3 bases from V and 5 bases from J, leaving 8 bases between. CDR3: CSASWVNNEQFF. The CDR3 DNA sequence: TGCAGTGCTAGCTGGGTCAACAATGAGCAGTTCTTC.

This chain uses TRBV6-5 with TRBJ2-3; the match to TRBD2 covers 7 bases. V gave up 3 bases and J gave up 3 bases; unmatched junction bases: 6. Germline values: CDR1 MNHEY, CDR2 SVGAGI. The CDR3 runs 15 residues. The CDR3 reads CASSYEGGPTDTQYF. CDR3 in DNA: TGTGCCAGCAGTTATGAGGGAGGGCCTACAGATACGCAGTATTTT.

This clonotype has more than one count but fewer than ten. The rearrangement uses TRBV9 and TRBJ2-1; 10 bases match TRBD1. Germline V gene lookup returns CDR1 SGDLS and CDR2 YYNGEE. V was pared by 4 bases and J by 15 bases, with 7 bases of the junction left unmatched. The CDR3 is 12 residues long. This CDR3 is CASSTRTGGPFF. CDR3 DNA sequence: TGTGCCAGCAGCACCAGGACAGGGGGTCCGTTCTTC.

The chain couples TRBV27 to TRBJ2-4; TRBD1 agrees at 8 bases. The DNA end is more similar to TRBJ2-7, so the J call may be wrong. The germline V gene has CDR1 MNHEY and CDR2 SMNVEV (reference sequence). The CDR3 sequence is 15 residues long. CDR3 nucleotide sequence: TGTGCCAGCAGTTTAGTCGGACAGGGCGGTTACGAGCAGTACTTC. It codes for CASSLVGQGGYEQYF.

This clonotype was detected a few times. The gene calls are TRBV20-1 and TRBJ2-7, with D perhaps matching TRBD1 or TRBD2 (6 bases each). Trimming removed 3 bases at V and 2 bases at J, with 11 bases between. CDR1 and CDR2 from the germline V gene are DFQATT and SNEGSKA (reference sequence). The CDR3 runs 13 residues. CDR3 residues: CSARGGLPYEQYF. DNA for the CDR3: TGCAGTGCTAGGGGGGGCCTCCCCTACGAGCAGTACTTC.

This chain joins TRBV29-1 and TRBJ1-2, with D possibly matching TRBD1 (5 bases). Trimming took off 1 base at V and 3 bases at J, with 12 bases between the two ends. The V gene's germline CDR1 is SQVTM and CDR2 ANQGSEA. This CDR3 is built from 14 residues. This CDR3 reads CSVEGLKGDYGYTF. The CDR3, as DNA: TGCAGCGTTGAAGGGCTTAAAGGGGACTATGGCTACACCTTC.

This clonotype was found a few times. An end of the junction does not agree with germline; a read error may underlie this. The J gene is TRBJ2-3, the V gene TRBV11-2; D not certain. The CDR3 is made up of 12 amino acids. Germline V gives CDR1 SGHAT, CDR2 FQNNGV. The CDR3 spells CATSVYTDTQYF. The DNA for the CDR3 is TGTGCCACCAGCGTGTACACAGATACGCAGTATTTT.

This clonotype was observed a handful of times. The rearrangement links TRBV20-1 to TRBJ1-6; perhaps TRBD1 as D (5 bases). The CDR3 extends over 15 amino acids. The ends were cut back, 7 bases at V and 6 bases at J, with 19 bases in the middle. The germline gives CDR1 DFQATT, CDR2 SNEGSKA (reference sequence). The CDR3 coding sequence is TGCAGTGGCGTGCAGGCGGGACGGCTTAATTCACCCCTCCACTTT. It encodes CSGVQAGRLNSPLHF.

The V call is TRBV5-1, the J call TRBJ2-4; D gene ambiguous. TRBJ2-7 matches the DNA end more closely, so the J call is doubtful. Per the germline V gene, CDR1 is SGHRS and CDR2 is YFSETQ. The length of the CDR3 is 13 residues. CDR3 coding DNA: TGCGCCAGCAGCGGGATCGGGTCCCACGAGCAGTACTTC. Translating gives CASSGIGSHEQYF.

Comments on this clonotype: One end of the junction does not line up with germline, which may come from a read error. Written as DNA, the CDR3 is TGTGCCAGCAGCGTAGACGACAGAAGGGGCGAGACCCAGTGCTTT. This encodes CASSVDDRRGETQCF. The chain combines TRBV9 with TRBJ2-5; D is perhaps TRBD1 (5 bases). Germline V gives CDR1 SGDLS, CDR2 YYNGEE. The CDR3 length is 15 residues.

This clonotype was recorded a few times. V and J are TRBV6-2 or TRBV6-3 and TRBJ2-7; D is ambiguous. The CDR3 is 12 amino acids. Between the trimmed V and J ends, which lost 4 bases and 4 bases, there was a span of 8 bases. CDR1 is MNHEY, CDR2 SVGEGT, per germline. The CDR3: CASSLQIYEQYF. CDR3 DNA sequence: TGTGCCAGCAGTTTACAGATTTACGAGCAGTACTTC.

V and J are TRBV9 and TRBJ2-7; 7 positions match TRBD1. This CDR3 has 14 amino acids. Trimming removed 0 bases from V and 6 bases from J; junction bases left unmatched: 6. CDR1 SGDLS and CDR2 YYNGEE come from the germline V gene. Here the CDR3 DNA reads TGTGCCAGCAGCGTAGGGGACAGTTCCACCGAGCAGTACTTC. It specifies CASSVGDSSTEQYF.

This clonotype was seen only a few times. This sequence joins TRBV20-1 and TRBJ2-5; D not resolved. Trimming stripped 4 bases from V and 11 bases from J, with 11 bases between. CDR1 and CDR2 (germline): DFQATT, SNEGSKA (reference sequence). This CDR3 comprises 10 residues. CDR3 sequence reads: CSAKENEQYF. CDR3 nucleotides: TGCAGTGCTAAGGAGAATGAGCAGTACTTC.

The chain carries TRBV5-1 and TRBJ2-3, with 8 bases that match TRBD1. The germline gives CDR1 SGHRS, CDR2 YFSETQ. Trimming removed 0 bases from V and 4 bases from J; junction bases left unmatched: 4. The CDR3 spans 15 residues. CDR3 residues: CASSLDVTGADTQYF. CDR3 coding DNA: TGCGCCAGCAGCTTGGACGTGACAGGGGCAGATACGCAGTATTTT.

The chain carries TRBV27 and TRBJ1-2; D possibly corresponds to TRBD1 (6 bases). CDR3 length equals 15 residues. Germline V CDR1 and CDR2: MNHEY, SMNVEV (reference sequence). Trimming stripped 5 bases from V and 0 bases from J, with 13 bases between. DNA of the CDR3: TGTGCCAGCAGTCCCTCGGGGGCAACTAACTATGGCTACACCTTC. Translating it yields CASSPSGATNYGYTF.

This chain links TRBV7-9 with TRBJ2-1; perhaps TRBD1 as D (5 bases). This CDR3 is 13 amino acids long. In germline, CDR1 is SEHNR, CDR2 FQNEAQ (reference sequence). The germline V and J ends were trimmed by 5 bases and 2 bases, with 7 bases remaining between them. In DNA, the CDR3 is TGTGCCAGCAGCAAGGGGACCTACAATGAGCAGTTCTTC. It codes for CASSKGTYNEQFF.

This clonotype occurred a few times. The gene calls are TRBV3-1 and TRBJ2-5; no firm D call. V lost 7 bases and J lost 0, with 21 bases in between. Germline V CDR1 and CDR2: LGHDT, YNNKEL (reference sequence). The CDR3 loop spans 17 amino acids. CDR3 sequence: CASTKDLGLWDQETQYF. Here the CDR3 DNA reads TGTGCCAGCACCAAAGATTTAGGATTATGGGACCAAGAGACCCAGTACTTC.

This chain joins TRBV9 and TRBJ2-1; tentatively, D is TRBD1 (5 bases). V was trimmed by 4 bases and J by 7 bases, leaving 15 bases between them. Germline CDR1 and CDR2: SGDLS and YYNGEE. The CDR3 is 14 residues long. The CDR3 is CASSPEGVPNEQFF. CDR3 nucleotides: TGTGCCAGCAGCCCCGAAGGGGTCCCTAATGAGCAGTTCTTC.

V and J are TRBV12-3 or TRBV12-4 and TRBJ1-2, with D unresolved. The CDR3 runs to 13 residues. Trimming removed 4 bases at V and 3 bases at J, with 9 bases between. The CDR3 sequence: CASSCGIYYGYTF. CDR3 nucleotides: TGTGCCAGCAGTTGCGGGATTTACTATGGCTACACCTTC.

Concerning this clonotype itself: The junction does not match germline at one end; this may be a read error. The chain uses TRBV7-7 and TRBJ2-1; possible D gene TRBD2, 6 bases. The germline V gene encodes CDR1 SSHAT and CDR2 FNYEAQ (reference sequence). This CDR3 region has 15 residues. The CDR3 is CASSLGPAGLNEQFF. CDR3 in DNA: TGTGCTAGCAGCTTAGGGCCTGCGGGACTCAATGAGCAGTTCTTC.

The rearrangement uses TRBV20-1 and TRBJ1-5; D is perhaps TRBD1 (5 bases). The germline V gene has CDR1 DFQATT and CDR2 SNEGSKA (reference sequence). CDR3 length: 13 residues. The V end was cut by 1 base, the J end by 7 bases, with 11 bases between. DNA for the CDR3: TGCAGTGCTAGAGCCGTGGGGGGACAGCCCCAGCATTTT. Its translation: CSARAVGGQPQHF.